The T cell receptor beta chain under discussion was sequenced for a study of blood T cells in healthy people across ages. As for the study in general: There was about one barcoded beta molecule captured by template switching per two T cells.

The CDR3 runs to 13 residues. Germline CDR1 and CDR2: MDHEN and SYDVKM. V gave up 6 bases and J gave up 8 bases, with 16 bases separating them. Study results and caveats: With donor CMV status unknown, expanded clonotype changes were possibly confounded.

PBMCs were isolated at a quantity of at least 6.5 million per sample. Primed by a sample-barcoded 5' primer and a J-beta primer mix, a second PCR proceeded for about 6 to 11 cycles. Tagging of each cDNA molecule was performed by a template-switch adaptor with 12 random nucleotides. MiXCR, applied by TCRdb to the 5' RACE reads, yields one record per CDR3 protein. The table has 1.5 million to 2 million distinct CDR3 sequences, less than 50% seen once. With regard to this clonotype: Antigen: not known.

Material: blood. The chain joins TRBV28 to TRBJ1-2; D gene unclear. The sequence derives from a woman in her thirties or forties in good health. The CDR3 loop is CASSIQEFQGYTF. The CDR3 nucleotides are TGTGCCAGCAGCATCCAGGAATTTCAGGGCTACACCTTC.